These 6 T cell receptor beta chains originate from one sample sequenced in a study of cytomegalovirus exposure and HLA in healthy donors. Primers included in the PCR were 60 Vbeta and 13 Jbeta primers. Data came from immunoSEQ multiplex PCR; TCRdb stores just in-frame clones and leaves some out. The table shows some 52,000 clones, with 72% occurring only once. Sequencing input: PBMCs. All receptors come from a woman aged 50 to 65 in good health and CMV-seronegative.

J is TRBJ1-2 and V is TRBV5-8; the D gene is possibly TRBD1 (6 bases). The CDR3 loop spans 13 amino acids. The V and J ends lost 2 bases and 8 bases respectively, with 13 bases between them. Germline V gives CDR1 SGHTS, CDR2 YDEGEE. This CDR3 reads CASSFRGGLGYTF. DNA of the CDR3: TGTGCCAGCAGCTTTCGAGGGGGATTAGGCTACACCTTC. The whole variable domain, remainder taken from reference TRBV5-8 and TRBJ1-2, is EAGVTQSPTHLIKTRGQQATLRCSPISGHTSVYWYQQALGLGLQFLLWYDEGEERNRGNFPPRFSGRQFPNYSSELNVNALELEDSALYLCASSFRGGLGYTFGSGTRLTVV.

CDR3 sequence (DNA): TGTGCCAGTAGTAACGCAGGGGGTCTTGAAAAACTGTTTTTT. This encodes CASSNAGGLEKLFF. The V and J genes are TRBV19 and TRBJ1-4; TRBD1 matches 7 bases. The CDR3 covers 14 residues. CDR1 is LNHDA, CDR2 SQIVND, per germline (reference sequence). The V and J ends lost 4 bases and 7 bases, in that order; junction bases with no gene match: 6.

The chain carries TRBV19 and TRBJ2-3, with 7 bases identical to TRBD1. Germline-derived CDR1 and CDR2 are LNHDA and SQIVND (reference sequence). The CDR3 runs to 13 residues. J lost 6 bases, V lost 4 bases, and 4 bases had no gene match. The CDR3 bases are TGTGCCAGTAGTAGAAAACAGGGGGATACGCAGTATTTT. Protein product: CASSRKQGDTQYF.

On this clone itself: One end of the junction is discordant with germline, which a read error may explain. CDR3 DNA: TGTGCCAGTAGGGGGCACTTGTGCTTC. It codes for CASRGHLCF. This chain links TRBV19 with TRBJ2-7; D is possibly TRBD1 (5 bases). Germline assignment: CDR1 LNHDA and CDR2 SQIVND (reference sequence). This CDR3 has 9 amino acids.

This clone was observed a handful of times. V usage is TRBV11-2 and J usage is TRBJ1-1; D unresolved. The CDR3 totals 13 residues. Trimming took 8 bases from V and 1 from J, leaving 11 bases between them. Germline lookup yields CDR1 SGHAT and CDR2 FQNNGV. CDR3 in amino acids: CASLNPENTEAFF. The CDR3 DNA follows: TGTGCCAGCCTCAATCCAGAGAACACTGAAGCTTTCTTT.

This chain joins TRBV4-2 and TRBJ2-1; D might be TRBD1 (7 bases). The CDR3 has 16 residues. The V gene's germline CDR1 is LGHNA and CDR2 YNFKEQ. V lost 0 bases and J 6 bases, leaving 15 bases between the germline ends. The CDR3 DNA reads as TGTGCCAGCAGCCAAGATGGACAGGCGGGACCCAATGAGCAGTTCTTC. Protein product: CASSQDGQAGPNEQFF.